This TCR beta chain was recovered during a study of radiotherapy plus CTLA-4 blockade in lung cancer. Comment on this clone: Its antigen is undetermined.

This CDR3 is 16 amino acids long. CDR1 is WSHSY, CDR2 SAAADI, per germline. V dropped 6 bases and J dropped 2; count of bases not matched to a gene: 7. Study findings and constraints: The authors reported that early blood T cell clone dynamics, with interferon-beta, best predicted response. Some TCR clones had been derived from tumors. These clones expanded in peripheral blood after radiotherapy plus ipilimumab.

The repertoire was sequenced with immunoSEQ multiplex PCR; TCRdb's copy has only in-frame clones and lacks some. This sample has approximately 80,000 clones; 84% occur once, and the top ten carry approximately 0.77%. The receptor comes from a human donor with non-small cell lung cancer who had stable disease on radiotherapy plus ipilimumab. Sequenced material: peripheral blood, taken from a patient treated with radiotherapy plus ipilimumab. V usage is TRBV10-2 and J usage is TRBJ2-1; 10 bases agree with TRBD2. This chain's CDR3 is CASRVSGGTTYNEQFF. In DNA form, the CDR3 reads TGCGCCAGCAGGGTTAGCGGGGGGACGACCTACAATGAGCAGTTCTTC.